The T cell receptor beta chain described here comes from a study of identical twins. The study's findings and limits: Memory repertoires lacked the insertion deficit that abundant cord blood beta clonotypes showed. Where out-of-frame alpha sequences were twin-shared, they showed excess low generation probability. Possibly, invariant MAIT and iNKT cells partly confounded zero-insertion analyses.

Points on this clonotype: Its antigen is not identified.

Template switching created a universal primer site, and the cDNA included unique molecular identifiers. TCRdb re-analysed the 5' RACE reads in MiXCR, keeping a single row per CDR3 protein. Here the sample spans 550,000 to 800,000 distinct CDR3 sequences, less than 9% being singletons. Trimming removed 7 bases at V and 6 bases at J, with 21 bases between. This CDR3 spans 15 amino acids. CDR1 MNHNS and CDR2 SASEGT come from the germline V gene. The same data also went into a second study, on yellow fever vaccine responses in identical twins.

The sample comprised PBMCs. The sequence came from a woman aged 18-35 years in good health. The rearrangement uses TRBV6-1 and TRBJ1-2, with D maybe TRBD1 (5 bases). The chain's CDR3 is CASTNSLVGGDGYTF. For the CDR3, the DNA is TGTGCCAGCACCAATAGCCTAGTGGGGGGAGATGGCTACACCTTC.